The source of this TCR beta chain is a study of early T cells in non-severe SARS-CoV-2 infection. The wider study: Bulk RNA taken from unsorted whole blood was sequenced, leaving chains unpaired.

Per the germline V gene, CDR1 is SGHTA and CDR2 is FQGTGA. The CDR3 extends over 20 amino acids. With V trimmed by 5 bases and J by 7 bases, 16 bases remained unmatched. The protocol attached unique molecular identifiers to individual cDNA molecules. In TCRdb, the 5' RACE reads were re-called with MiXCR into one record per CDR3 protein. The sample includes roughly 33,000 distinct CDR3 sequences, under 6% of them seen just once. A few counts support this clonotype. Its target is not known. Broader study findings: Matching results from VDJdb favored anti-spike CD8 responses, leaving private and CD4 specificities undetected.

The sequence was collected from an adult who was a healthcare worker with PCR-confirmed SARS-CoV-2 infection or an uninfected control (not recorded which). The chain joins TRBV7-3 to TRBJ2-2, with 16 bases matching TRBD2. The sequencing input was whole blood. The CDR3 nucleotides are TGTGCCAGCAGCCACCCCAACGGGACTAGCGGGGGGGGCTTCGGCGGGGAGCTGTTTTTT. It codes for CASSHPNGTSGGGFGGELFF.